This entry lists 8 T cell receptor beta chains sequenced from one sample in a study of blood T cell repertoires in COVID-19. Here immunoSEQ multiplex PCR was the method, and the copy in TCRdb shows in-frame clones only, minus some. The table includes about 150,000 clones, about 86% detected once. Material for sequencing was PBMCs or T cells enriched from blood (not recorded which). These TCRs come from a man aged 50-59 years who had recovered from COVID-19.

The sample holds a few counts of this clone. The chain employs TRBV7-2 and TRBJ2-2; 8 nucleotides align to TRBD1. Germline V gene data show CDR1 as SGHTA and CDR2 as FQGNSA. The trim removed 3 bases at V and 6 bases at J, leaving 3 bases unmatched. This CDR3 region has 14 residues. This CDR3 is CASSFSQGAGELFF. The CDR3 nucleotides are TGTGCCAGCAGCTTCTCACAGGGGGCCGGGGAGCTGTTTTTT.

The chain uses TRBV3-1 (or the pseudogene TRBV3-2) and TRBJ1-4; weak D call: TRBD1 (5 bases). Looked up from germline, CDR1 is LGHDT and CDR2 is YNNKEL (reference sequence). The CDR3 covers 15 residues. The V and J ends lost 4 bases and 3 bases respectively, with 12 bases between them. The DNA of the CDR3 is TGTGCCAGCAGCCGGTGGACACCACCTAATGAAAAACTGTTTTTT. Amino acids: CASSRWTPPNEKLFF.

CDR3 amino acids: CASAKSGGLQETQYF. The CDR3, as DNA: TGTGCCAGCGCCAAAAGCGGTGGACTCCAAGAGACCCAGTACTTC. The chain links TRBV6-5 to TRBJ2-5; D perhaps matches TRBD2 (5 bases). Germline lookup yields CDR1 MNHEY and CDR2 SVGAGI. V lost 8 bases and J lost 1, with 17 bases in between. This CDR3 contains 15 residues.

The chain is built from TRBV5-6 and TRBJ1-5, with D possibly matching TRBD1 (5 bases). Germline lookup yields CDR1 SGHDT and CDR2 YYEEEE. The CDR3 has 13 residues. Trimming took 1 base from V and 4 from J, leaving 6 bases between them. CDR3 loop: CASSLRGNQPQHF. In nucleotides, the CDR3 is TGTGCCAGCAGCTTGAGGGGAAATCAGCCCCAGCATTTT. The entire variable domain, with the rest obtained from reference TRBV5-6 and TRBJ1-5, is as follows: DAGVTQSPTHLIKTRGQQVTLRCSPKSGHDTVSWYQQALGQGPQFIFQYYEEEERQRGNFPDRFSGHQFPNYSSELNVNALLLGDSALYLCASSLRGNQPQHFGDGTRLSIL.

V is TRBV7-8 and J is TRBJ1-5, with D possibly matching TRBD1 (6 bases). The CDR3 is made up of 15 amino acids. Germline CDR1 and CDR2: SGHVS and FQNEAQ. Deletions cut 5 bases from V and 3 bases from J, with 14 bases between. The CDR3 spells CASSPLGGANQPQHF. The CDR3 DNA reads TGTGCCAGCAGCCCTCTTGGGGGGGCCAATCAGCCCCAGCATTTT.

The rearrangement joins TRBV5-4 to TRBJ1-1; possible D gene TRBD1, 5 bases. The V and J ends lost 4 bases and 5 bases respectively, with 21 bases between them. CDR3 size: 16 residues. Per the germline V gene, CDR1 is SGHNT and CDR2 is YYREEE (reference sequence). CDR3 protein: CASSADGGTLGTEAFF. The CDR3 nucleotides are TGTGCCAGCAGCGCGGACGGGGGGACTTTAGGAACTGAAGCTTTCTTT.

The chain couples TRBV7-9 to TRBJ1-2; D is unresolved. The CDR3 runs to 14 residues. The V end lost 3 bases, the J end lost 8 bases, and 16 bases lay between the germline ends. Germline CDR1 reads SEHNR; CDR2 reads FQNEAQ (reference sequence). CDR3: CASSFALASRGYTF. The CDR3 bases are TGTGCCAGCAGCTTTGCCCTCGCTAGCAGAGGCTACACCTTC. Full variable domain (rest looked up from reference TRBV7-9 and TRBJ1-2): DTGVSQNPRHKITKRGQNVTFRCDPISEHNRLYWYRQTLGQGPEFLTYFQNEAQLEKSRLLSDRFSAERPKGSFSTLEIQRTEQGDSAMYLCASSFALASRGYTFGSGTRLTVV.

The chain has TRBV28 and TRBJ2-1; the match to TRBD2 covers 15 bases. The length of the CDR3 is 18 residues. Germline values: CDR1 MDHEN, CDR2 SYDVKM. Trimming cost V 4 bases and J 7 bases; bases outside gene matches: 11. The DNA for the CDR3 is TGTGCCAGCAGTTCAGGACTAGCGGGGGGGTGGCCAACGAATGAGCAGTTCTTC. The encoded protein is CASSSGLAGGWPTNEQFF.